What follows describes a single TCR beta chain. Its antigen is unidentified. This specimen belongs to a study of long-term antiretroviral therapy in people with HIV. Study conclusions and caveats: Investigators report no available data on ART adherence, viral resistance or therapy changes. Controls had broader CDR3 length ranges than HIV repertoires did.

Germline CDR1 reads MNHNY; CDR2 reads SVGAGI (reference sequence). The ends were cut back, 3 bases at V and 11 bases at J, with 16 bases in the middle. The CDR3 has 13 residues. Amounts of roughly 1-11 million cryopreserved PBMC were held in the samples before DNA extraction. Sequencing relied on immunoSEQ assay v3.0, run at survey level. Produced via immunoSEQ multiplex PCR; TCRdb's table is partial and in-frame only. The table lists tens of thousands of clones, 70% to 90% of them singletons. Sample: unsorted PBMCs, taken 2.2 years after starting antiretroviral therapy. This receptor was obtained from a man between 18 and 29 years old with HIV. The chain joins TRBV6-6 to TRBJ1-1; no definite D call. The CDR3 reads CASSYRGSGGAFF. DNA of the CDR3: TGTGCCAGCAGTTATAGAGGCTCAGGAGGCGCTTTCTTT.